This is a list of T cell receptor beta chains from one sample in a study of response to subunit inactivated influenza vaccine. Each CDR3 protein is one row after TCRdb ran MiXCR on the RT-PCR reads. This sample yields more than 450,000 distinct CDR3 sequences, of which roughly 10% are seen a single time; roughly 10% belongs to the top ten. The sequences come from PBMCs from blood, collected on the day of vaccination. The source is a man aged 50 to 60 who received an inactivated influenza vaccine. The CDR3 runs from the conserved cysteine through the conserved F or W. The D gene is left open where the match is weak. Clone size is shown for a subset of rows, as once, few, many or a class of expanded clone.

v_gene,d_gene,j_gene,abundance,CDR3nt,CDR3aa
TRBV7-9,NA,TRBJ1-2,NA,TGTGCCAGCAGCTTAACGGTACTCTATGGCTACACCTTC,CASSLTVLYGYTF
TRBV30,TRBD1,TRBJ2-7,many,TGTGCCTGGAGTAAGCCTTTCTGGGGACAGGGGGACGAGCAGTACTTC,CAWSKPFWGQGDEQYF
TRBV24-1,TRBD2,TRBJ2-3,many,TGTGCCACCGGACACCGGCGGGAGGGCCTCAATACGCAGTATTTT,CATGHRREGLNTQYF
TRBV12-3/TRBV12-4,NA,TRBJ1-1,NA,TGTGCCAGCAGTTTATATCTCACTGAAGCTTTCTTT,CASSLYLTEAFF
TRBV7-6,NA,TRBJ2-5,few,TGTGCCAGCAGCTTATTGCGTACAGAGACCCAGTACTTC,CASSLLRTETQYF
TRBV20-1,NA,TRBJ2-5,once,TGCAGTGCCCCCCCCCCGGCGGGAAGCCAAGAGACCCAGTACTTC,CSAPPPAGSQETQYF
TRBV20-1,TRBD1,TRBJ2-4,NA,TGCAGTGCTAGTGACGCGACCGGGACAGGGAAGAACATTCAGTACTTC,CSASDATGTGKNIQYF
TRBV3-1,TRBD2,TRBJ2-1,NA,TGTGCCAGCAGCCCGAAAGGGACTAGCGGGAGGGCCTACAATGAGCAGTTCTTC,CASSPKGTSGRAYNEQFF
TRBV15,TRBD2,TRBJ2-3,NA,TGTGCCACCAGCAGAGGTCTAGCGGGGGGAGATACGCAGTATTTT,CATSRGLAGGDTQYF
TRBV27,TRBD2,TRBJ2-3,NA,TGTGCCAGCAGAGAGGAACTAGCGGGGTTCACAGATACGCAGTATTTT,CASREELAGFTDTQYF
TRBV2,TRBD1,TRBJ2-7,NA,TGTGCCAGCAGACCTCTGACAGGGCCATACGAGCAGTACTTC,CASRPLTGPYEQYF
TRBV2,TRBD1,TRBJ1-5,few,TGTGCCAGCAGTGAACAGGGGGTGGGCAATCAGCCCCAGCATTTT,CASSEQGVGNQPQHF
TRBV6-2/TRBV6-3,NA,TRBJ2-3,NA,TGTGCCAGCAGTTACTCGAAGGTAGCGGACACAGATACGCAGTATTTT,CASSYSKVADTDTQYF
TRBV20-1,NA,TRBJ1-1,few,TGCAGTGCCGGAATCCGGGGAACTGAAGCTTTCTTT,CSAGIRGTEAFF
TRBV7-9,TRBD1,TRBJ2-7,NA,TGTGCCAGCAGCTTAGCGCTCTGGACAGGGCCCCAAGAGCAGTACTTC,CASSLALWTGPQEQYF
TRBV20-1,NA,TRBJ2-5,few,TGCAGTGCGCCTCAGGGGCCCCAAGAGACCCAGTACTTC,CSAPQGPQETQYF
TRBV5-1,TRBD1,TRBJ1-2,NA,TGCGCCAGCAGCCGGGACAGGGACGGCTTCGGAAATGGCTACACCTTC,CASSRDRDGFGNGYTF
TRBV29-1,NA,TRBJ2-7,few,TGCAGCGTTGAGTCTCCCATCTCCTACGAGCAGTACTTC,CSVESPISYEQYF
TRBV30,NA,TRBJ1-5,NA,TGTGCCTGGAGTGTCGGAGGATGGGGCAATCAGCCCCAGCATTTT,CAWSVGGWGNQPQHF
TRBV21-1,NA,TRBJ2-3,few,TGTGCCAGCAGCCGCCCTCTCGTTGACAGGCCGGTAGATACGCAGTATTTT,CASSRPLVDRPVDTQYF
TRBV15,TRBD1,TRBJ2-5,NA,TGTGCCACCAGCACCCTAAGGGACAGCAGACCCCAAGAGACCCAGTACTTC,CATSTLRDSRPQETQYF
TRBV7-2,TRBD2,TRBJ2-1,NA,TGTGCCAGCAGCTTAGCGGCTAGCGGGATAAATGAGCAGTTCTTC,CASSLAASGINEQFF
TRBV4-3,NA,TRBJ2-3,NA,TGCGCCAGCAGCCAAGTTGCGGCGGGCACAGATACGCAGTATTTT,CASSQVAAGTDTQYF
TRBV12-3/TRBV12-4,NA,TRBJ2-7,many,TGTGCCAGCAGCATGACGGGCAGCTCCTACGAGCAGTACTTC,CASSMTGSSYEQYF
TRBV29-1,NA,TRBJ2-1,many,TGCAGCGTCCCAAAGGTCGGCGGGTTGGGTGAGCAGTTCTTC,CSVPKVGGLGEQFF
TRBV4-1,TRBD2,TRBJ2-1,few,TGCGCCAGCAGCCAAACTCAGACTAGCCACAATGAGCAGTTCTTC,CASSQTQTSHNEQFF
TRBV5-1,NA,TRBJ1-1,few,TGCGCCAGCAGCTTGGACAGCCCTCCGACTGAAGCTTTCTTT,CASSLDSPPTEAFF
TRBV29-1,NA,TRBJ2-5,many,TGCAGCGTTGGTACCTCCTCCGGGGGTCAGACCCAGTACTTC,CSVGTSSGGQTQYF
TRBV5-6,NA,TRBJ2-7,NA,TGTGCCAGCAGCTTGGTTTACGGGACTGTCTACGAGCAGTACTTC,CASSLVYGTVYEQYF
TRBV20-1,NA,TRBJ2-7,NA,TGCAGTGCTAGGCTCCTTGAGTTTCTCGAGCAGTACTTC,CSARLLEFLEQYF
TRBV6-5,NA,TRBJ1-6,few,TGTGCCAGCAGTTACAACAGTCTTAATTCACCCCTCCACTTT,CASSYNSLNSPLHF
TRBV9,NA,TRBJ2-1,once,TGTGCCAGCAGCGTATATCTAAGGTGGGACGAGCAGTTCTTC,CASSVYLRWDEQFF
TRBV20-1,NA,TRBJ2-7,many,TGCAGTGCTAGAGTCCGACAAGGTCCGCCCGACGAGCAGTACTTC,CSARVRQGPPDEQYF
TRBV9,TRBD2,TRBJ2-5,many,TGTGCCAGCAGCGGAAACGGACTAGCGCAAGAGACCCAGTACTTC,CASSGNGLAQETQYF
TRBV5-1,NA,TRBJ1-1,NA,TGCGCCAGCAGCTTGGATCATGTCGGCGCTTTCTTT,CASSLDHVGAFF
TRBV25-1,TRBD1,TRBJ1-6,NA,TGTGCCAGCAGCAGACAGGGTTTTTCACCCCTCCACTTT,CASSRQGFSPLHF
TRBV4-1,TRBD2,TRBJ2-3,NA,TGCGCCAGCAGCGCGAAGGGACTAGCGGGGGACACAGATACGCAGTATTTT,CASSAKGLAGDTDTQYF
TRBV12-3/TRBV12-4,NA,TRBJ1-1,few,TGTGCCAGCAGTTTACTCTACCGAACGGGGAACACTGAAGCTTTCTTT,CASSLLYRTGNTEAFF
TRBV7-9,NA,TRBJ2-5,many,TGTGCCAGCAACACCGGGCAGGGTTCGGAGACCCAGTACTTC,CASNTGQGSETQYF
TRBV12-3/TRBV12-4,TRBD1,TRBJ2-5,NA,TGTGCCAGCAGTCAAGACCATGACAGGGGGCGAGAGACCCAGTACTTC,CASSQDHDRGRETQYF
TRBV30,TRBD1,TRBJ2-3,few,TGTGCCTGGACAAGTGGGACAGGGTGGACAGATACGCAGTATTTT,CAWTSGTGWTDTQYF
TRBV7-8,NA,TRBJ2-2,NA,TGTGCCAGCAGCTTTCTCACAGACTACACCGGGGAGCTGTTTTTT,CASSFLTDYTGELFF
TRBV6-1,NA,TRBJ1-2,NA,TGTGCCAGCAAGCAGGAGGGCCGTCCGGGCTATGGCTACACCTTC,CASKQEGRPGYGYTF
TRBV28,NA,TRBJ2-1,few,TGTGCCAGCAGAGAAGGGGCAAACAATGAGCAGTTCTTC,CASREGANNEQFF
TRBV9,TRBD2,TRBJ2-1,few,TGTGCCAGCAGCGTAGACGGGGGGTATGAGCAGTTCTTC,CASSVDGGYEQFF
TRBV7-2,NA,TRBJ1-3,few,TGTGCCAGCAGCCCTCATCGACAGGCCTCCTCTGGAAACACCATATATTTT,CASSPHRQASSGNTIYF
TRBV12-3/TRBV12-4,NA,TRBJ1-2,few,TGTGCCAGCAGTTTATTTGGGTTTGATGGCTACACCTTC,CASSLFGFDGYTF
TRBV12-3/TRBV12-4,NA,TRBJ2-6,NA,TGTGCCAGCAGTCGTGGGGGCTCTGGGGCCAACGTCCTGACTTTC,CASSRGGSGANVLTF